Following are 6 T cell receptor beta chains from one sample sequenced in a study of blood T cell repertoires in COVID-19. Profiled with immunoSEQ multiplex PCR; TCRdb holds only in-frame clones, not every one. The sample contains 250,000 or so clones, 87% of which appear only once. The sequencing input was peripheral blood. These receptors were taken from a woman aged 40 to 50 who had recovered from COVID-19.

The chain combines TRBV6-6 with TRBJ1-5, with TRBD1 matching over 8 bases. With V trimmed by 4 bases and J by 1 base, 3 bases remained unmatched. The CDR3 covers 15 residues. The germline gives CDR1 MNHNY, CDR2 SVGAGI (reference sequence). The CDR3 region has the DNA TGTGCCAGCAGTTCACAGGGGGGAAGCAATCAGCCCCAGCATTTT. Translated: CASSSQGGSNQPQHF.

The DNA of the CDR3 is TGTGCCAGCAGCCCGGACAGAGGCACAGATACGCAGTATTTT. It yields the protein CASSPDRGTDTQYF. The chain is built from TRBV7-2 and TRBJ2-3, with a tentative D call TRBD1 (6 bases). The CDR3 is made up of 14 amino acids. Germline V CDR1 and CDR2: SGHTA, FQGNSA. The ends were cut back, 5 bases at V and 1 base at J, with 10 bases in the middle.

This clone was seen more than once but under ten times. V and J are TRBV7-9 and TRBJ1-1; 7 bases line up with TRBD1. Germline V gene sequence: CDR1 SEHNR, CDR2 FQNEAQ (reference sequence). Trimming removed 5 bases from V and 9 bases from J; junction bases left unmatched: 6. CDR3 size: 12 residues. Written as DNA, the CDR3 is TGTGCCAGCAGCCCCGGGACAGCCAAAGCTTTCTTT. Translating gives CASSPGTAKAFF. Variable domain in full (rest from reference TRBV7-9 and TRBJ1-1): DTGVSQNPRHKITKRGQNVTFRCDPISEHNRLYWYRQTLGQGPEFLTYFQNEAQLEKSRLLSDRFSAERPKGSFSTLEIQRTEQGDSAMYLCASSPGTAKAFFGQGTRLTVV.

The V call is TRBV18, the J call TRBJ2-7; TRBD1 matches at 7 bases. There are 14 residues in the CDR3. The J segment lost 4 bases and the V segment lost 2 bases, leaving 5 bases of the junction unmatched. Germline lookup yields CDR1 KGHSH and CDR2 LQKENI. The CDR3 loop is CASSPGTEPYEQYF. DNA for the CDR3: TGTGCCAGCTCACCAGGGACAGAACCGTACGAGCAGTACTTC.

This rearrangement joins TRBV19 to TRBJ2-3; TRBD1 agrees at 7 bases. The V and J ends lost 6 bases and 0 bases, in that order; junction bases with no gene match: 6. The V gene's germline CDR1 is LNHDA and CDR2 SQIVND (reference sequence). This CDR3 spans 15 amino acids. CDR3 region: CASRRTGQSTDTQYF. CDR3 DNA sequence: TGTGCCAGTAGACGCACGGGACAGAGCACAGATACGCAGTATTTT.

The V gene is TRBV9, the J gene TRBJ1-3; TRBD1 might be the D (5 bases). The CDR3 sequence is 17 residues long. Trimming removed 1 base at V and 4 bases at J, with 18 bases between. The germline V gene encodes CDR1 SGDLS and CDR2 YYNGEE. For the CDR3, the DNA is TGTGCCAGCAGCGTAAAACCCCTCTTAGGGGTCGGAAACACCATATATTTT. Its protein product is CASSVKPLLGVGNTIYF.